A single sample is the source of the 8 T cell receptor beta chains below, sequenced in a study of cytomegalovirus exposure and HLA in healthy donors. The PCR employed 60 Vbeta primers together with 13 Jbeta primers. Sequencing used immunoSEQ multiplex PCR; TCRdb keeps in-frame clones, though not all of them. The sample shows approximately 85,000 clones, roughly 60% of them seen only once. What was sequenced was PBMCs. Receptor source: a woman in her 30s in good health and CMV-seropositive.

V and J are TRBV6-6 and TRBJ1-4, with D unclear. Looked up from germline, CDR1 is MNHNY and CDR2 is SVGAGI (reference sequence). This CDR3 is 15 amino acids long. V lost 6 bases and J 0 bases, leaving 11 bases between the germline ends. In DNA form, the CDR3 reads TGTGCCAGCAGCATTGCAGGAACAACTAATGAAAAACTGTTTTTT. The encoded protein is CASSIAGTTNEKLFF.

This clone has more than one count but fewer than ten. DNA of the CDR3: TGTGCTAGTGGTAAAGGACAGGACCAAGAGACCCAGTACTTC. Translation gives CASGKGQDQETQYF. This chain uses TRBV12-5 with TRBJ2-5, with TRBD1 identical over 7 bases. Germline CDR1 reads LGHNT; CDR2 reads FRNRAP. J gave up 0 bases and V 5 bases, and 3 bases lay outside the gene matches. CDR3 length equals 14 residues.

This chain links TRBV18 with TRBJ1-1; D is undetermined. Trimming took 6 bases from V and 6 from J, leaving 11 bases between them. The CDR3 is 12 amino acids. Germline-derived CDR1 and CDR2 are KGHSH and LQKENI. The CDR3 spells CASSLNNAEAFF. The CDR3 DNA reads TGTGCCAGCTCCCTTAACAACGCTGAAGCTTTCTTT.

The J gene is TRBJ1-3, the V gene TRBV4-1; no reliable D call. The CDR3 runs 15 residues. The V end lost 4 bases, the J end lost 0 bases, and 10 bases lay between the germline ends. Germline loops: CDR1 MGHRA, CDR2 YSYEKL. This CDR3 reads CASSPQDLSGNTIYF. The DNA for the CDR3 is TGCGCCAGCAGCCCCCAGGATCTCTCTGGAAACACCATATATTTT.

The chain employs TRBV28 and TRBJ2-7; 8 nucleotides line up with TRBD1. Germline loops: CDR1 MDHEN, CDR2 SYDVKM. V lost 4 bases to trimming and J lost 5 bases; unmatched junction nucleotides: 7. CDR3 length equals 14 residues. The CDR3 DNA sequence: TGTGCCAGCAGTTCAGGACAGGGTCCCAACGAGCAGTACTTC. Translation gives CASSSGQGPNEQYF.

J is TRBJ2-2 and V is TRBV10-1; 9 bases agree with TRBD1. The V segment lost 2 bases and the J segment 6 bases; nucleotides outside the gene matches: 7. There are 16 residues in the CDR3. Germline CDR1 is WNHNN and CDR2 is SYGVQD (reference sequence). The CDR3 bases are TGCGCCAGCAGTGAGGGGGACAGGGAGGGGGCCGGGGAGCTGTTTTTT. Residues: CASSEGDREGAGELFF.

The rearrangement links TRBV19 to TRBJ1-3; 7 bases are a match to TRBD1. Germline loops: CDR1 LNHDA, CDR2 SQIVND (reference sequence). The CDR3 has 15 residues. The V segment lost 6 bases and the J segment 0 bases; nucleotides outside the gene matches: 5. This chain's CDR3 is CASSDRASSGNTIYF. CDR3 coding DNA: TGTGCCAGTAGCGACAGGGCCTCCTCTGGAAACACCATATATTTT.

The chain links TRBV5-1 to TRBJ1-2, with D maybe TRBD1 (6 bases). In germline, CDR1 is SGHRS, CDR2 YFSETQ. With 0 bases removed from V and 5 bases from J, the gap between germline ends came to 11 bases. The CDR3 is 14 amino acids. The CDR3 DNA follows: TGCGCCAGCAGCTTGGGGACAGCGCCGTATGGCTACACCTTC. Protein: CASSLGTAPYGYTF.